The 19 T cell receptor beta chains below were found in one sample sequenced in a study of CXCR3-negative and CXCR3-positive naive CD8 T cells. Via 5' RACE with UMI labels, TRB cDNA libraries were prepared. For each CDR3 protein, TCRdb gives one entry from its re-call of the 5' RACE reads, without DNA. The table counts 43,000 or so distinct CDR3 sequences; 1.6% lies in the top ten. Sequencing was carried out using naive CXCR3- CD8+ T cells from blood. Subset of the sample: CD45RO-CCR7+CD27+CD95- naive CD8+ T cells lacking CXCR3 (TNR3-). These receptors originate from a human donor in good health. Some clones in this sample may be carry-over from other donors' samples.

The rearrangement joins TRBV5-5 to TRBJ2-2; TCRdb's assignment of TRBD1 cannot be checked, as there is no DNA. The CDR3 consists of 16 residues. The germline V gene encodes CDR1 SGHKS and CDR2 YYEKEE (reference sequence). This CDR3 reads CASSLRGEVGTGELFF.

This chain connects TRBV7-9 to TRBJ1-5; the D call of TRBD1 rests on TCRdb alone, since no DNA is present to check it. The germline V gene has CDR1 SEHNR and CDR2 FQNEAQ (reference sequence). This CDR3 comprises 15 residues. The CDR3 reads CASSPLRGSNQPQHF.

The chain carries TRBV29-1 and TRBJ2-3; without DNA, the TCRdb call of TRBD2 cannot be checked. The CDR3 has 12 residues. Germline assignment: CDR1 SQVTM and CDR2 ANQGSEA. CDR3 protein: CSAQGTTDTQYF.

This clonotype counts as medium-sized by frequency. The chain employs TRBV28 and TRBJ2-5. In germline, CDR1 is MDHEN, CDR2 SYDVKM. This CDR3 comprises 15 residues. The chain's CDR3 is CASSPTAGSRETQYF.

This sequence joins TRBV7-9 and TRBJ2-1; TCRdb's D gene call, TRBD2, goes unchecked for lack of DNA. Germline loops: CDR1 SEHNR, CDR2 FQNEAQ (reference sequence). The CDR3 is 12 amino acids. The CDR3 protein is CASSFGPGLVFF.

The chain employs TRBV2 and TRBJ2-1; TCRdb's D call of TRBD1 is untestable without DNA. Germline V gene lookup returns CDR1 SNHLY and CDR2 FYNNEI. CDR3 length: 14 residues. CDR3: CASTGQGAFNEQFF.

The rearrangement links TRBV6-2 or TRBV6-3 to TRBJ2-4; TCRdb reports TRBD1, a call that lacks DNA to check it against. The CDR3 spans 13 residues. CDR1 MNHEY and CDR2 SVGEGT come from the germline V gene. CDR3 region: CASSPLPGQGGHF.

The chain is built from TRBV25-1 and TRBJ1-4; absent DNA, TCRdb's TRBD1 call cannot be checked. Per the germline V gene, CDR1 is MGHDK and CDR2 is SYGVNS. The CDR3 runs to 15 residues. The CDR3 reads CASSEFGQTGEKLFF.

The chain is built from TRBV9 and TRBJ2-5; lacking DNA, the TRBD2 call made by TCRdb goes unchecked. The CDR3 sequence is 13 residues long. Germline-derived CDR1 and CDR2 are SGDLS and YYNGEE. The CDR3 sequence: CASSSGYQETQYF.

The genes are TRBV29-1 and TRBJ2-1; the D gene TCRdb calls, TRBD1, cannot be checked with no DNA. CDR3 length: 15 amino acids. The germline V gene has CDR1 SQVTM and CDR2 ANQGSEA. The CDR3 sequence: CSVMGQPNRRNEQFF.

V usage is TRBV28 and J usage is TRBJ2-6; the TCRdb call, TRBD1, lacks DNA for checking. Germline lookup yields CDR1 MDHEN and CDR2 SYDVKM. This CDR3 spans 16 amino acids. The CDR3 region is CASSPTGGSGANVLTF. The full variable domain, completed using reference TRBV28 and TRBJ2-6, is DVKVTQSSRYLVKRTGEKVFLECVQDMDHENMFWYRQDPGLGLRLIYFSYDVKMKEKGDIPEGYSVSREKKERFSLILESASTNQTSMYLCASSPTGGSGANVLTFGAGSRLTVL.

V and J are TRBV6-4 and TRBJ2-2; TCRdb picks TRBD2, but there is no DNA to check that call. The germline V gene encodes CDR1 MRHNA and CDR2 SNTAGT. CDR3 length: 15 residues. CDR3 sequence: CASSLQEGDTGELFF.

The rearrangement joins TRBV12-3 or TRBV12-4 to TRBJ1-2. CDR3 size: 15 residues. The CDR3 loop is CASSLTVTQDYGYTF.

This chain uses TRBV12-3 or TRBV12-4 with TRBJ2-7; lacking DNA, the TRBD1 call made by TCRdb goes unchecked. This CDR3 region has 14 residues. The CDR3 sequence is CASSSPDTGDEQYF.

The rearrangement joins TRBV29-1 to TRBJ1-5. The CDR3 sequence is 13 residues long. The germline V gene has CDR1 SQVTM and CDR2 ANQGSEA. CDR3 loop: CSVEEGGDQPQHF.

The chain has TRBV6-5 and TRBJ2-1; TCRdb lists TRBD2, though no DNA is available to test this call. Germline loops: CDR1 MNHEY, CDR2 SVGAGI. This CDR3 has 15 amino acids. CDR3: CASSLGLAGNFEQFF.

This chain links TRBV20-1 with TRBJ2-7; TCRdb selects TRBD1, and the lack of DNA leaves this call unchecked. The CDR3 is 13 residues long. Germline CDR1 is DFQATT and CDR2 is SNEGSKA (reference sequence). CDR3 region: CSVGGDRDYEQYF.

This chain uses TRBV4-3 with TRBJ2-7; TCRdb proposes TRBD1, but this gene call is untestable without DNA. CDR3 length: 14 amino acids. Germline loops: CDR1 LGHNA, CDR2 YSLEER. The CDR3 loop reads CASSQERGGYEQYF.

The chain employs TRBV4-2 and TRBJ2-7; TCRdb outputs TRBD2, but without DNA this stays unchecked. This CDR3 region has 17 residues. Germline values: CDR1 LGHNA, CDR2 YNFKEQ. The CDR3 here is CASSQDLREGPTYEQYF.